A selection of T cell receptor beta chains follows, all from one sample in a study of shared clonotypes between healthy human individuals. Method: immunoSEQ multiplex PCR; TCRdb's copy keeps in-frame clones and lacks some. This sample has under 2.5 million clones, with approximately 90% found just once. Sequenced material: naive CD4+ T cells from PBMCs. The receptors were sampled from a man younger than 35 in good health. Some clones in this sample may be carry-over from other donors' samples. CDR3s include the opening cysteine and the closing phenylalanine or tryptophan. The D gene is left open where the match is weak. Clone size, where shown, is once, few, many, or a class for clones that have expanded.

v_gene: TRBV9
d_gene: TRBD1
j_gene: TRBJ2-3
abundance: -
CDR3aa: CASSGTGWADTQYF
CDR3nt: TGTGCCAGCAGCGGGACAGGGTGGGCAGATACGCAGTATTTT

v_gene: TRBV7-6
d_gene: TRBD1
j_gene: TRBJ2-7
abundance: -
CDR3aa: CASTLGQGAGEQYF
CDR3nt: TGTGCCAGCACCCTGGGGCAGGGGGCTGGCGAGCAGTACTTC

v_gene: TRBV5-1
d_gene: TRBD1
j_gene: TRBJ2-2
abundance: -
CDR3aa: CASSLETGSTGELFF
CDR3nt: TGCGCCAGCAGCTTGGAGACAGGGTCCACCGGGGAGCTGTTTTTT

v_gene: TRBV19
d_gene: -
j_gene: TRBJ1-2
abundance: -
CDR3aa: CASSITGGGYTF
CDR3nt: TGTGCCAGTAGTATCACCGGTGGTGGCTACACCTTC

v_gene: TRBV4-3
d_gene: -
j_gene: TRBJ2-1
abundance: -
CDR3aa: CASSQYRDPHPNEQFF
CDR3nt: TGCGCCAGCAGCCAATACCGGGACCCCCATCCCAATGAGCAGTTCTTC

v_gene: TRBV14
d_gene: -
j_gene: TRBJ2-1
abundance: once
CDR3aa: CASSQVAEKYYNEQFF
CDR3nt: TGTGCCAGCAGCCAAGTAGCGGAGAAGTACTACAATGAGCAGTTCTTC

v_gene: TRBV28
d_gene: -
j_gene: TRBJ2-7
abundance: -
CDR3aa: CASSPPGTNNHEQYF
CDR3nt: TGTGCCAGCAGTCCCCCCGGGACAAACAATCACGAGCAGTACTTC

v_gene: TRBV7-3
d_gene: -
j_gene: TRBJ2-1
abundance: -
CDR3aa: CASSLSEYNEQFF
CDR3nt: TGTGCCAGCAGCTTATCAGAGTACAATGAGCAGTTCTTC

v_gene: TRBV6-1
d_gene: -
j_gene: TRBJ1-5
abundance: -
CDR3aa: CASSMMGYSNQPQHF
CDR3nt: TGTGCCAGCAGCATGATGGGTTATAGCAATCAGCCCCAGCATTTT

v_gene: TRBV14
d_gene: -
j_gene: TRBJ2-6
abundance: -
CDR3aa: CASSHRGGSGANVLTF
CDR3nt: TGTGCCAGCAGCCACAGGGGGGGGTCTGGGGCCAACGTCCTGACTTTC

v_gene: TRBV5-1
d_gene: TRBD2
j_gene: TRBJ2-1
abundance: once
CDR3aa: CASSTLAGGPYNEQFF
CDR3nt: TGCGCCAGCAGCACTCTAGCGGGAGGGCCCTACAATGAGCAGTTCTTC

v_gene: TRBV7-2
d_gene: TRBD2
j_gene: TRBJ2-7
abundance: -
CDR3aa: CASSLGTRFYEQYF
CDR3nt: TGTGCCAGCAGCTTAGGGACTAGATTCTACGAGCAGTACTTC

v_gene: TRBV29-1
d_gene: -
j_gene: TRBJ2-3
abundance: -
CDR3aa: CSVAGLTLSTDTQYF
CDR3nt: TGCAGCGTCGCTGGACTAACCCTCAGCACAGATACGCAGTATTTT

v_gene: TRBV5-4
d_gene: TRBD1
j_gene: TRBJ2-5
abundance: -
CDR3aa: CASSRTGSAQETQYF
CDR3nt: TGTGCCAGCAGCCGGACAGGTAGCGCTCAAGAGACCCAGTACTTC

v_gene: TRBV27
d_gene: TRBD1
j_gene: TRBJ2-3
abundance: -
CDR3aa: CASTYPSGTGGPLYPSTDTQYF
CDR3nt: TGTGCCAGCACCTACCCCTCCGGGACAGGGGGCCCGTTATATCCTAGCACAGATACGCAGTATTTT

v_gene: TRBV18
d_gene: -
j_gene: TRBJ1-3
abundance: -
CDR3aa: CASSPDGRNTIYF
CDR3nt: TGTGCCAGCTCCCCTGACGGAAGAAACACCATATATTTT

v_gene: TRBV18
d_gene: -
j_gene: TRBJ2-3
abundance: -
CDR3aa: CASSPLASGSTDTQYF
CDR3nt: TGTGCCAGCTCACCCCTGGCCAGCGGGAGCACAGATACGCAGTATTTT

v_gene: TRBV10-3
d_gene: -
j_gene: TRBJ1-3
abundance: -
CDR3aa: CAISLTGESGNTIYF
CDR3nt: TGTGCCATCAGCCTGACCGGGGAATCTGGAAACACCATATATTTT

v_gene: TRBV5-4
d_gene: -
j_gene: TRBJ2-5
abundance: -
CDR3aa: CASSLGQEETQYF
CDR3nt: TGTGCCAGCAGCTTGGGACAGGAAGAGACCCAGTACTTC

v_gene: TRBV15
d_gene: -
j_gene: TRBJ1-5
abundance: -
CDR3aa: CATSRSSNQPQHF
CDR3nt: TGTGCCACCAGCAGGAGTAGCAATCAGCCCCAGCATTTT

v_gene: TRBV7-9
d_gene: -
j_gene: TRBJ2-5
abundance: -
CDR3aa: CASSLPSGNKETQYF
CDR3nt: TGTGCCAGCAGCTTACCCTCCGGGAACAAAGAGACCCAGTACTTC

v_gene: TRBV18
d_gene: -
j_gene: TRBJ1-3
abundance: -
CDR3aa: CASSPGYSGNTIYF
CDR3nt: TGTGCCAGCTCGCCGGGATACTCTGGAAACACCATATATTTT

v_gene: TRBV7-2
d_gene: TRBD2
j_gene: TRBJ2-1
abundance: -
CDR3aa: CASSYQRTSGQFF
CDR3nt: TGTGCCAGCAGCTATCAGCGGACTAGCGGGCAGTTCTTC

v_gene: TRBV6-1
d_gene: -
j_gene: TRBJ2-7
abundance: -
CDR3aa: CASSRNRDEQYF
CDR3nt: TGTGCCAGCAGCCGTAACAGGGACGAGCAGTACTTC

v_gene: TRBV6-5
d_gene: -
j_gene: TRBJ2-1
abundance: -
CDR3aa: CASRDYRSWEQFF
CDR3nt: TGTGCCAGCAGGGACTACCGCTCCTGGGAGCAGTTCTTC

v_gene: TRBV5-1
d_gene: TRBD2
j_gene: TRBJ2-3
abundance: -
CDR3aa: CASSLGLAGDADTQYF
CDR3nt: TGCGCCAGCAGCTTGGGACTAGCGGGAGACGCAGATACGCAGTATTTT

v_gene: TRBV4-1
d_gene: -
j_gene: TRBJ1-4
abundance: -
CDR3aa: CASSQSPPRVATNEKLFF
CDR3nt: TGCGCCAGCAGCCAAAGCCCTCCCAGGGTCGCAACTAATGAAAAACTGTTTTTT

v_gene: TRBV18
d_gene: -
j_gene: TRBJ1-2
abundance: -
CDR3aa: CASSPARPAGGYTF
CDR3nt: TGTGCCAGCTCTCCAGCACGACCTGCAGGAGGCTACACCTTC

v_gene: TRBV6-1
d_gene: -
j_gene: TRBJ2-7
abundance: -
CDR3aa: CASSAGGYYEQYF
CDR3nt: TGTGCCAGCAGTGCTGGGGGCTACTACGAGCAGTACTTC

v_gene: TRBV7-6
d_gene: TRBD1
j_gene: TRBJ2-2
abundance: -
CDR3aa: CASSLAGQGVSGELFF
CDR3nt: TGTGCCAGCAGCTTAGCGGGACAGGGGGTTTCCGGGGAGCTGTTTTTT

v_gene: TRBV18
d_gene: TRBD1
j_gene: TRBJ2-7
abundance: -
CDR3aa: CATGQGATYEQYF
CDR3nt: TGTGCCACCGGACAGGGGGCAACCTACGAGCAGTACTTC

v_gene: TRBV7-2
d_gene: -
j_gene: TRBJ1-4
abundance: -
CDR3aa: CASSLVTGTTEKLFF
CDR3nt: TGTGCCAGCAGCTTAGTAACAGGGACTACGGAAAAACTGTTTTTT

v_gene: TRBV7-6
d_gene: -
j_gene: TRBJ1-6
abundance: -
CDR3aa: CASSLGQLYNSPLHF
CDR3nt: TGTGCCAGCAGCTTAGGACAGCTATATAATTCACCCCTCCACTTT

v_gene: TRBV5-6
d_gene: TRBD1
j_gene: TRBJ2-4
abundance: -
CDR3aa: CASSLGTGWFIQYF
CDR3nt: TGTGCCAGCAGCTTGGGGACAGGGTGGTTCATTCAGTACTTC

v_gene: TRBV5-1
d_gene: -
j_gene: TRBJ2-1
abundance: -
CDR3aa: CASSLSGTYNEQFF
CDR3nt: TGCGCCAGCAGCTTGAGCGGAACCTACAATGAGCAGTTCTTC

v_gene: TRBV2
d_gene: -
j_gene: TRBJ2-1
abundance: -
CDR3aa: CASRSSPWDEQFF
CDR3nt: TGTGCCAGCAGGAGCTCGCCCTGGGATGAGCAGTTCTTC

v_gene: TRBV18
d_gene: TRBD1
j_gene: TRBJ2-4
abundance: -
CDR3aa: CASSPTGTGSAAKNIQYF
CDR3nt: TGTGCCAGCTCACCAACCGGGACAGGGTCTGCGGCCAAAAACATTCAGTACTTC

v_gene: TRBV9
d_gene: -
j_gene: TRBJ2-2
abundance: few
CDR3aa: CASSVVLVGELFF
CDR3nt: TGTGCCAGCAGCGTAGTTCTGGTCGGGGAGCTGTTTTTT

v_gene: TRBV14
d_gene: TRBD2
j_gene: TRBJ2-1
abundance: -
CDR3aa: CASSWSSGAYNEQFF
CDR3nt: TGTGCCAGCAGCTGGTCTAGCGGGGCCTACAATGAGCAGTTCTTC

v_gene: TRBV29-1
d_gene: TRBD1
j_gene: TRBJ1-5
abundance: -
CDR3aa: CSVVDRGNQPQHF
CDR3nt: TGCAGCGTCGTGGACAGGGGCAATCAGCCCCAGCATTTT

v_gene: TRBV19
d_gene: -
j_gene: TRBJ2-1
abundance: few
CDR3aa: CASSIRYNEQFF
CDR3nt: TGTGCCAGTAGTATCCGGTACAATGAGCAGTTCTTC

v_gene: TRBV10-1
d_gene: TRBD2
j_gene: TRBJ2-1
abundance: once
CDR3aa: CASSETSGRGGEQFF
CDR3nt: TGCGCCAGCAGCGAAACTAGCGGGAGAGGCGGTGAGCAGTTCTTC

v_gene: TRBV18
d_gene: TRBD2
j_gene: TRBJ2-1
abundance: -
CDR3aa: CASSLLAGGYNEQFF
CDR3nt: TGTGCCAGCTCACTTCTAGCGGGAGGATACAATGAGCAGTTCTTC

v_gene: TRBV28
d_gene: -
j_gene: TRBJ1-5
abundance: -
CDR3aa: CASSLFRWNQHF
CDR3nt: TGTGCCAGCAGTTTATTTCGATGGAACCAGCATTTT

v_gene: TRBV28
d_gene: -
j_gene: TRBJ2-5
abundance: -
CDR3aa: CASSLVTVTKDTQYF
CDR3nt: TGTGCCAGCAGTTTGGTGACCGTGACGAAAGACACCCAGTACTTC

v_gene: TRBV21-1
d_gene: -
j_gene: TRBJ2-5
abundance: -
CDR3aa: CAGGRSIRKETQYF
CDR3nt: TGTGCAGGGGGAAGGAGTATCCGGAAAGAGACCCAGTACTTC

v_gene: TRBV29-1
d_gene: -
j_gene: TRBJ2-1
abundance: -
CDR3aa: CSVTRDESEQFF
CDR3nt: TGCAGCGTCACGCGGGATGAGAGTGAGCAGTTCTTC

v_gene: TRBV7-9
d_gene: -
j_gene: TRBJ2-7
abundance: -
CDR3aa: CASSLQYEQYF
CDR3nt: TGTGCCAGCAGCCTTCAGTACGAGCAGTACTTC

v_gene: TRBV9
d_gene: -
j_gene: TRBJ2-3
abundance: -
CDR3aa: CASRPSHLRDTQYF
CDR3nt: TGTGCCAGCAGGCCCTCTCACCTACGAGATACGCAGTATTTT

v_gene: TRBV19
d_gene: -
j_gene: TRBJ1-2
abundance: once
CDR3aa: CASTLLGTSMGGYTF
CDR3nt: TGTGCCAGTACCCTCCTAGGGACTTCCATGGGGGGCTACACCTTC

v_gene: TRBV18
d_gene: -
j_gene: TRBJ1-4
abundance: -
CDR3aa: CASSPGVPGFGEKLFF
CDR3nt: TGTGCCAGCTCACCAGGCGTGCCCGGGTTCGGGGAAAAACTGTTTTTT

v_gene: TRBV5-4
d_gene: -
j_gene: TRBJ1-1
abundance: -
CDR3aa: CASSSGLTAEAFF
CDR3nt: TGTGCCAGCAGTTCAGGTCTTACAGCTGAAGCTTTCTTT

v_gene: TRBV9
d_gene: -
j_gene: TRBJ2-3
abundance: -
CDR3aa: CASSPGGAQGTDTQYF
CDR3nt: TGTGCCAGCAGCCCCGGGGGAGCGCAGGGCACAGATACGCAGTATTTT

v_gene: TRBV28
d_gene: -
j_gene: TRBJ2-7
abundance: -
CDR3aa: CASSSGRGLPYEQYF
CDR3nt: TGTGCCAGCAGTTCGGGGAGGGGGCTACCCTACGAGCAGTACTTC

v_gene: TRBV6-1
d_gene: -
j_gene: TRBJ2-1
abundance: -
CDR3aa: CASSEQGGFYNEQFF
CDR3nt: TGTGCCAGCAGTGAACAGGGTGGGTTCTACAATGAGCAGTTCTTC

v_gene: TRBV15
d_gene: -
j_gene: TRBJ2-7
abundance: -
CDR3aa: CATSSSGVHEQYF
CDR3nt: TGTGCCACCAGCTCCTCTGGGGTTCACGAGCAGTACTTC